This TCR beta chain came from a study of breast tumors, draining lymph nodes, adjacent tissues. Overall study findings and caveats: Most tumor T cells seemingly derive from lymph node, then expand in tumor. Compared with basal-like, luminal-like tumors shared significantly more repertoire with nontumor tissue.

This clonotype was seen at least ten times. Its antigen is currently unknown. The lymph nodes were axillary draining lymph nodes from breast cancer patients. CDR3 length equals 12 residues. The trim removed 3 bases at V and 16 bases at J, leaving 8 bases unmatched. Germline V gene sequence: CDR1 MNHNS, CDR2 SASEGT. TCRdb re-derived calls from the multiplex PCR reads in MiXCR, one entry per CDR3 protein. Here the sample spans over 200,000 distinct CDR3 sequences, about a third being singletons. This clonotype originated in a female donor with breast cancer. Some clones in this sample may be carry-over from other donors' samples. The V gene is TRBV6-1, the J gene TRBJ2-1, with 8 nucleotides matching TRBD1. Sample: axillary lymph node tissue. The DNA of the CDR3 is TGTGCCAGCAGTGAGAACCGGGACAGGCATTTCTTC. This encodes CASSENRDRHFF.